A selection of T cell receptor beta chains follows, all from one sample in a study of naive and memory T cell subsets. Each CDR3 protein is one row after TCRdb ran MiXCR on the UMI-ligation and nested PCR reads. This table has approximately 80,000 distinct CDR3 sequences, approximately 9.2% appearing once. Sequenced sample: naive CD8+ T cells from blood. All receptors come from a human donor in good health. Each CDR3 is given with its conserved first and last residue. Each record gives: V gene, D gene, CDR3 length, J gene, clone size, CDR3 DNA, CDR3 protein. A D gene is named only where the DNA matches it firmly. Size values are once, few and many counts, or a class for expanded clones, and some rows have none.

TRBV7-9	-	10	TRBJ2-7	once	TGTGCCGTTAGCTCTCGCGAGCAGTACTTC	CAVSSREQYF
TRBV28	TRBD1	17	TRBJ1-5	few	TGTGCCAGCAGGATACTCAGGGGGCCCGGTGGTAATCAGCCCCAGCATTTT	CASRILRGPGGNQPQHF
TRBV20-1	-	11	TRBJ1-2	many	TGCAGTGCTAGGGACACGCATGGCTACACCTTC	CSARDTHGYTF
TRBV5-8	TRBD2	13	TRBJ2-1	many	TGTGCCACCACTAGCGGGAGTGTAGATGAGCAGTTCTTC	CATTSGSVDEQFF
TRBV6-5	TRBD2	15	TRBJ2-2	-	TGTGCCAGCAGTTATTCGCCTAGCGGGACCGGGGAGCTGTTTTTT	CASSYSPSGTGELFF
TRBV6-5	-	15	TRBJ2-3	-	TGTGCCAGCAGTTACTGGGGCAGCGCAGCAGATACGCAGTATTTT	CASSYWGSAADTQYF
TRBV27	TRBD2	15	TRBJ2-7	few	TGTGCCAGCAGTTTTGATGGCGGGAGTTTCGGCGAGCAGTACTTC	CASSFDGGSFGEQYF
TRBV6-5	-	18	TRBJ2-1	few	TGTGCCAGCAGTTACTCAGGGGGAATCGGCTACCGCTACAATGAGCAGTTCTTC	CASSYSGGIGYRYNEQFF
TRBV23-1	TRBD2	17	TRBJ2-4	many	TGCGCCAGCAGTCAATCGGGACTAGCGGGACGCCAAAACATTCAGTACTTC	CASSQSGLAGRQNIQYF
TRBV5-1	TRBD1	15	TRBJ2-1	few	TGCGCCAGCAGCAACCGGGACAGTTCCTACAATGAGCAGTTCTTC	CASSNRDSSYNEQFF
TRBV27	-	13	TRBJ2-3	few	TGTGCCACCCGGGACAAGGTCACAGATACGCAGTATTTT	CATRDKVTDTQYF
TRBV12-3/TRBV12-4	-	14	TRBJ1-1	many	TGTGCCAGCACCGTTAGTTCTAGGGGGACTGAAGCTTTCTTT	CASTVSSRGTEAFF
TRBV5-6	-	12	TRBJ2-1	-	TGTGCCAGCAGCTTGGGCTCATCGGAGCAGTTCTTC	CASSLGSSEQFF
TRBV20-1	TRBD1	15	TRBJ1-5	-	TGCAGTGCTAGAGAGATGGCAGGGGGATTTCAGCCCCAGCATTTT	CSAREMAGGFQPQHF
TRBV6-1	TRBD2	17	TRBJ2-2	few	TGTGCCAGCAGTGAATTACTGATAGCGGGAAACACCGGGGAGCTGTTTTTT	CASSELLIAGNTGELFF
TRBV4-3	TRBD2	15	TRBJ2-3	-	TGCGCCAGCAGCTCACTAGCGGGAGGCCCAGATACGCAGTATTTT	CASSSLAGGPDTQYF
TRBV20-1	TRBD1	15	TRBJ1-2	many	TGCAGTGCTAGCGCGGGACAGGGAGGATCCTATGGCTACACCTTC	CSASAGQGGSYGYTF
TRBV7-2	TRBD2	14	TRBJ2-5	few	TGTGCCAGCAGCTCGCCTAGCGGGAGAGAGACCCAGTACTTC	CASSSPSGRETQYF
TRBV5-5	-	12	TRBJ1-2	many	TGTGCCAGCAGCCAACAAGGCTATGGCTACACCTTC	CASSQQGYGYTF
TRBV28	-	12	TRBJ1-1	many	TGTGCCAGCAGTCCGCCAAACACTGAAGCTTTCTTT	CASSPPNTEAFF
TRBV4-1	-	11	TRBJ1-2	-	TGCGCCAGCAGCCAAGTGGGAGGCTACACCTTC	CASSQVGGYTF
TRBV7-6	TRBD2	14	TRBJ2-7	many	TGTGCCAGCAGCTCGCGGGAGACAGCCTACGAGCAGTACTTC	CASSSRETAYEQYF
TRBV13	TRBD2	15	TRBJ2-7	-	TGTGCCAGCAGCCCGCGACTAGCGGCCGGCTACGAGCAGTACTTC	CASSPRLAAGYEQYF
TRBV5-5	-	15	TRBJ2-3	-	TGTGCCAGCATCAGTGGGCGGGGAATGGAAGATACGCAGTATTTT	CASISGRGMEDTQYF
TRBV20-1	TRBD2	18	TRBJ2-1	many	TGCAGTGCCTCAGGGACTAGCGGGAGGGCCATTACCTACAATGAGCAGTTCTTC	CSASGTSGRAITYNEQFF
TRBV29-1	TRBD1	14	TRBJ2-3	-	TGCAGCGTTCGACAGGGGGCTTATGTAGATACGCAGTATTTT	CSVRQGAYVDTQYF
TRBV7-9	TRBD1	13	TRBJ2-1	few	TGTGCCAGCAGACGACAGGGTGAGGATGAGCAGTTCTTC	CASRRQGEDEQFF
TRBV6-1	TRBD1	15	TRBJ2-4	few	TGTGCCAGCAGTGATGGGCCAGGGGGCAGGAACATTCAGTACTTC	CASSDGPGGRNIQYF
TRBV5-8	TRBD1	17	TRBJ2-4	many	TGTGCCAGCAGCGGCGTAGGTGGACAGGTTTCGATTGACATTCAGTACTTC	CASSGVGGQVSIDIQYF
TRBV12-3/TRBV12-4	-	14	TRBJ2-7	many	TGTGCCAGCAGTTTAGGGACTACCGCCTACGAGCAGTACTTC	CASSLGTTAYEQYF
TRBV6-6	-	17	TRBJ2-3	once	TGTGCCAGCAGTTACGGGGCGCGGGGCGCCAACGGGGATACGCAGTATTTT	CASSYGARGANGDTQYF
TRBV29-1	-	14	TRBJ2-1	many	TGCAGCGTTGATGGAACGGTCGGGGGCAATGAGCAGTTCTTC	CSVDGTVGGNEQFF
TRBV14	-	13	TRBJ1-1	many	TGTGCCAGCAGCCAAGCGGGGAACACTGAAGCTTTCTTT	CASSQAGNTEAFF
TRBV6-5	-	13	TRBJ2-2	few	TGTGCCAGCAGCTTGACAATGGCCGGGGAGCTGTTTTTT	CASSLTMAGELFF
TRBV13	-	15	TRBJ1-1	many	TGTGCCAGCAGCTACACTTCCCAGGGAGGTACTGAAGCTTTCTTT	CASSYTSQGGTEAFF
TRBV28	-	15	TRBJ1-1	few	TGTGCCAGCGCCGGGATGGTCCAGGGGAGAACTGAAGCTTTCTTT	CASAGMVQGRTEAFF
TRBV7-9	TRBD1	13	TRBJ2-7	few	TGTGCCAGCAGGACAGGGGGCGACTACGAGCAGTACTTC	CASRTGGDYEQYF
TRBV6-6	TRBD2	17	TRBJ2-3	many	TGTGCCAGCAGTCAGACTAGCGGGGGTTCTAGCACAGATACGCAGTATTTT	CASSQTSGGSSTDTQYF
TRBV29-1	TRBD1	13	TRBJ2-7	many	TGCAGCGTTGAATTGGGACAGGGATCCGAGCAGTACTTC	CSVELGQGSEQYF
TRBV12-3/TRBV12-4	-	12	TRBJ2-1	-	TGTGCCACCGAGGGGGGCTACAATGAGCAGTTCTTC	CATEGGYNEQFF
TRBV27	-	15	TRBJ1-2	-	TGTGCCAGCAGTTTAGACCCGACGGGGCTGGGCGGCTACACCTTC	CASSLDPTGLGGYTF
TRBV9	-	15	TRBJ2-1	few	TGTGCCAGCAGCGTTTCCGGGAGCACCTACAATGAGCAGTTCTTC	CASSVSGSTYNEQFF
TRBV25-1	-	12	TRBJ1-1	-	TGTGCCAGCAGACAGGGAGTAACTGAAGCTTTCTTT	CASRQGVTEAFF
TRBV12-3/TRBV12-4	-	13	TRBJ2-5	many	TGTGCCAGCAATGGCGGAGTCCAAGAGACCCAGTACTTC	CASNGGVQETQYF
TRBV4-1	TRBD2	15	TRBJ2-7	-	TGCGCCAGCAGCAGAGGGACTAGCGGCCCGTACGAGCAGTACTTC	CASSRGTSGPYEQYF
TRBV7-9	-	14	TRBJ2-7	few	TGTGCCAGCAGCTTAACACAGGCGCCCTACGAGCAGTACTTC	CASSLTQAPYEQYF
TRBV6-5	-	16	TRBJ2-5	many	TGTGCCAGCATCCCCAGAAAGGGCGGTATCCAAGAGACCCAGTACTTC	CASIPRKGGIQETQYF
TRBV12-3/TRBV12-4	-	13	TRBJ1-5	few	TGTGCCAGCAGTTTAGAGGATAATCAGCCCCAGCATTTT	CASSLEDNQPQHF
TRBV27	-	13	TRBJ2-3	few	TGTGCCAGCAGTTTCCGGGTCACAGATACGCAGTATTTT	CASSFRVTDTQYF
TRBV7-9	-	14	TRBJ1-2	-	TGTGCCAGCAGCTTAGACAGCCGAAACTATGGCTACACCTTC	CASSLDSRNYGYTF
TRBV29-1	TRBD2	16	TRBJ2-3	many	TGCAGCGTTCCACTAGCGGGAGAATGGATCACAGATACGCAGTATTTT	CSVPLAGEWITDTQYF
TRBV29-1	TRBD1	12	TRBJ2-1	-	TGCAGCGTTCCACAGGGGGCGGGGGAGCAGTTCTTC	CSVPQGAGEQFF
TRBV5-5	TRBD2	15	TRBJ2-2	many	TGTGCCAGCAGCTTGAGCGGGAGCGGTACCGGGGAGCTGTTTTTT	CASSLSGSGTGELFF
TRBV7-9	-	15	TRBJ2-3	many	TGTGCCAGCAGCCCCCAGGGTCGGGGGCGAGATACGCAGTATTTT	CASSPQGRGRDTQYF